Presented here are 23 T cell receptor beta chains from one specimen sequenced in a study of cytomegalovirus exposure and HLA in healthy donors. A multiplex PCR was run with 60 Vbeta primers and 13 Jbeta primers. Clones were read by immunoSEQ multiplex PCR, and TCRdb kept only the in-frame ones, dropping some. The repertoire consists of roughly 63,000 clones, with more than 60% occurring once and the leading ten covering roughly a quarter. Sequencing was carried out using PBMCs. The receptors were gathered from a middle-aged woman in good health and CMV-seropositive.

This clone was picked up a small number of times. The rearrangement joins TRBV11-1 to TRBJ2-7; the match to TRBD1 covers 10 bases. The junction had 11 bases not matched to a gene; V was cut back by 5 bases and J by 7 bases. This CDR3 has 15 amino acids. The germline V gene encodes CDR1 SGHAT and CDR2 FQDESV (reference sequence). CDR3 in amino acids: CASSPNPDRGREQYF. The CDR3 DNA sequence: TGTGCCAGCAGCCCCAACCCCGACAGGGGGCGAGAGCAGTACTTC.

The chain uses TRBV6-5 and TRBJ2-1; unclear D gene. The V and J ends lost 7 bases and 9 bases respectively, with 16 bases between them. Germline V CDR1 and CDR2: MNHEY, SVGAGI. This CDR3 is built from 13 residues. CDR3 bases: TGTGCCAGCACTACCCGGTCGCGGTTTGAGCAGTTCTTC. This sequence encodes CASTTRSRFEQFF.

The V and J genes are TRBV9 and TRBJ1-2; D uncertain. The CDR3 contains 13 residues. Germline CDR1 is SGDLS and CDR2 is YYNGEE. The V end lost 0 bases, the J end lost 3 bases, and 6 bases lay between the germline ends. The CDR3 protein is CASSVDTDYGYTF. The DNA for the CDR3 is TGTGCCAGCAGCGTAGATACAGACTATGGCTACACCTTC. Full variable domain (missing parts from reference TRBV9 and TRBJ1-2): DSGVTQTPKHLITATGQRVTLRCSPRSGDLSVYWYQQSLDQGLQFLIQYYNGEERAKGNILERFSAQQFPDLHSELNLSSLELGDSALYFCASSVDTDYGYTFGSGTRLTVV.

The V call is TRBV30, the J call TRBJ1-2; 7 positions agree with TRBD1. The CDR3 length is 12 residues. Germline assignment: CDR1 GTSNPN and CDR2 SVGIG (reference sequence). Trimming at V came to 6 bases and at J to 2 bases, leaving 3 bases not matched to a gene. CDR3 coding DNA: TGTGCCTGCGGACAGGCGAACTATGGCTACACCTTC. Translated, it gives CACGQANYGYTF.

This chain uses TRBV7-2 with TRBJ2-7; maybe TRBD1 (6 bases). V shed 3 bases and J shed 7 bases, with 19 bases lying between them. Germline V gene sequence: CDR1 SGHTA, CDR2 FQGNSA. The CDR3 totals 15 residues. The CDR3 coding sequence is TGTGCCAGCAGCTTGATCCCAGACACAGGGTGGGAGCAGTACTTC. As protein: CASSLIPDTGWEQYF. The full variable domain, completed using reference TRBV7-2 and TRBJ2-7, is GAGVSQSPSNKVTEKGKDVELRCDPISGHTALYWYRQSLGQGLEFLIYFQGNSAPDKSGLPSDRFSAERTGGSVSTLTIQRTQQEDSAVYLCASSLIPDTGWEQYFGPGTRLTVT.

The chain combines TRBV6-1 with TRBJ2-1; 9 nucleotides align to TRBD2. The CDR3 totals 14 residues. In germline, CDR1 is MNHNS, CDR2 SASEGT. The trim removed 3 bases at V and 10 bases at J, leaving 7 bases unmatched. CDR3 sequence (DNA): TGTGCCAGCAGTGAGGTGCGGGGGGGCAGGGAGCAGTTCTTC. Protein: CASSEVRGGREQFF.

The chain employs TRBV27 and TRBJ2-7, with 7 positions matching TRBD1. V lost 4 bases and J lost 4; bases outside the gene matches: 10. Germline V gene sequence: CDR1 MNHEY, CDR2 SMNVEV (reference sequence). This CDR3 is built from 15 residues. The CDR3 region has the DNA TGTGCCAGCAGTTCCTCCAGGGGGTACAGGTACGAGCAGTACTTC. The encoded protein is CASSSSRGYRYEQYF.

The sample holds one count of this clone. The chain uses TRBV28 and TRBJ1-1; 7 nucleotides line up with TRBD1. Germline CDR1 and CDR2: MDHEN and SYDVKM. With V trimmed by 6 bases and J by 4 bases, 8 bases remained unmatched. CDR3 length: 14 amino acids. CDR3 DNA: TGTGCCAGCAGCCGGACAGGAACCCCCACTGAAGCTTTCTTT. The encoded protein is CASSRTGTPTEAFF.

This chain uses TRBV30 with TRBJ1-1; D not certain. Germline V gene sequence: CDR1 GTSNPN, CDR2 SVGIG (reference sequence). Trimming cost V 1 base and J 3 bases, with 12 bases left between them. The CDR3 length is 14 residues. The CDR3 reads CAWSAEGLDTEAFF. The CDR3 DNA sequence: TGTGCCTGGAGTGCGGAGGGCCTGGACACTGAAGCTTTCTTT.

This clone was counted a single time. The chain has TRBV18 and TRBJ1-1, with no clear D. The germline V gene encodes CDR1 KGHSH and CDR2 LQKENI. CDR3 length equals 13 residues. The germline V and J ends were trimmed by 3 bases and 5 bases, with 10 bases remaining between them. DNA for the CDR3: TGTGCCAGCTCACCGGAGCGGGATACTGAAGCTTTCTTT. This codes for CASSPERDTEAFF.

J is TRBJ1-6 and V is TRBV30; D call uncertain. The CDR3 length is 12 residues. The germline gives CDR1 GTSNPN, CDR2 SVGIG (reference sequence). With 0 bases removed from V and 12 bases from J, the gap between germline ends came to 9 bases. CDR3 protein: CAWSVRGEPLHF. The CDR3 coding sequence is TGTGCCTGGAGTGTACGCGGAGAACCCCTCCACTTT.

This clone was seen a single time. DNA of the CDR3: TGCGCCAGCAGCTTCCGGGAGTCCTACGAGCAGTACTTC. Residues: CASSFRESYEQYF. J is TRBJ2-7 and V is TRBV5-1; D perhaps matches TRBD2 (6 bases). The length of the CDR3 is 13 residues. The ends were cut back, 2 bases at V and 1 base at J, with 7 bases in the middle. Germline CDR1 reads SGHRS; CDR2 reads YFSETQ. The entire variable domain, with the rest obtained from reference TRBV5-1 and TRBJ2-7, is as follows: KAGVTQTPRYLIKTRGQQVTLSCSPISGHRSVSWYQQTPGQGLQFLFEYFSETQRNKGNFPGRFSGRQFSNSRSEMNVSTLELGDSALYLCASSFRESYEQYFGPGTRLTVT.

This clone was seen more than once but under ten times. Its ends do not fully match the called genes, so a read error is possible. This rearrangement joins TRBV7-9 to TRBJ2-2; D might be TRBD1 (5 bases). The CDR3 has 14 amino acids. Per germline, CDR1 SEHNR and CDR2 FQNEAQ (reference sequence). The chain's CDR3 is CSSSQGGLTGELFF. The CDR3 DNA reads TGTTCCAGCAGCCAGGGCGGTTTGACCGGGGAGCTGTTTTTT.

V is TRBV5-6 and J is TRBJ2-1, with D perhaps matching TRBD2 (6 bases). The V gene's germline CDR1 is SGHDT and CDR2 YYEEEE. The germline V and J ends were trimmed by 0 bases and 9 bases, with 10 bases remaining between them. The CDR3 length is 13 residues. The DNA of the CDR3 is TGTGCCAGCAGCTTGGGTGAGGGACTTGAGCAGTTCTTC. Translation: CASSLGEGLEQFF. Looking up the rest from reference TRBV5-6 and TRBJ2-1 gives the full variable domain: DAGVTQSPTHLIKTRGQQVTLRCSPKSGHDTVSWYQQALGQGPQFIFQYYEEEERQRGNFPDRFSGHQFPNYSSELNVNALLLGDSALYLCASSLGEGLEQFFGPGTRLTVL.

This chain uses TRBV2 with TRBJ1-1; a weak D match, TRBD1 (5 bases). Per the germline V gene, CDR1 is SNHLY and CDR2 is FYNNEI. V was shortened by 5 bases and J by 6 bases, with 10 bases between the two germline ends. The CDR3 is made up of 12 amino acids. In DNA form, the CDR3 reads TGTGCCAGCAGTACAGGCTTCGCTGAAGCTTTCTTT. Its translation: CASSTGFAEAFF.

This chain connects TRBV6-1 to TRBJ1-2; weak D call: TRBD1 (6 bases). V lost 7 bases to trimming and J lost 5 bases, with 11 bases between them. This CDR3 is built from 12 residues. Germline V CDR1 and CDR2: MNHNS, SASEGT. CDR3 in DNA: TGTGCCAGCACCCCAGGGGTGTATGGCTACACCTTC. This codes for CASTPGVYGYTF.

V is TRBV29-1 and J is TRBJ1-2; no clear D gene. Trimming cost V 3 bases and J 4 bases, with 6 bases left between them. Germline V gene data show CDR1 as SQVTM and CDR2 as ANQGSEA. CDR3 length: 11 residues. For the CDR3, the DNA is TGCAGCGTTGAGGAGGGCTATGGCTACACCTTC. It codes for CSVEEGYGYTF.

The chain carries TRBV27 and TRBJ2-1, with 12 bases identical to TRBD2. The germline V gene encodes CDR1 MNHEY and CDR2 SMNVEV (reference sequence). The CDR3 runs 15 residues. J gave up 4 bases and V 7 bases, and 5 bases lay outside the gene matches. CDR3 coding DNA: TGTGCCAGCATCCCACTAGCGGGGGGTTACAATGAGCAGTTCTTC. Translated: CASIPLAGGYNEQFF.

The chain couples TRBV9 to TRBJ2-2; D gene unclear. Per germline, CDR1 SGDLS and CDR2 YYNGEE. The V end was cut by 2 bases, the J end by 4 bases, with 9 bases between. CDR3 length: 14 residues. The CDR3 sequence is CASSVEQFTGELFF. CDR3 DNA sequence: TGTGCCAGCAGCGTCGAACAGTTCACCGGGGAGCTGTTTTTT.

This sequence joins TRBV7-9 and TRBJ1-2; possibly TRBD1 for D (5 bases). The CDR3 is 12 residues long. The germline V gene encodes CDR1 SEHNR and CDR2 FQNEAQ (reference sequence). CDR3 in amino acids: CSAGGRIYGYTF. The CDR3 nucleotides read TGTTCCGCGGGGGGTCGAATCTATGGCTACACCTTC.

V is TRBV5-1 and J is TRBJ1-1, with D possibly being TRBD1 (5 bases). The V gene's germline CDR1 is SGHRS and CDR2 YFSETQ. The CDR3 has 13 amino acids. Trimming pared 2 bases from V and 2 bases from J, leaving 7 bases between. The CDR3 nucleotides read TGCGCCAGCAGCTTAGGGGATAACACTGAAGCTTTCTTT. Its translation: CASSLGDNTEAFF.

V gene TRBV29-1 combines with J gene TRBJ2-5; tentative D call: TRBD1 (6 bases). CDR3 length equals 12 residues. V gave up 5 bases and J gave up 5 bases, with 12 bases separating them. Germline-derived CDR1 and CDR2 are SQVTM and ANQGSEA. DNA for the CDR3: TGCAGCGTTTATGGACAGTTGGAGACCCAGTACTTC. It is translated as CSVYGQLETQYF.

The rearrangement links TRBV5-6 to TRBJ1-5, with D perhaps TRBD1 (6 bases). The V end was cut by 4 bases, the J end by 1 base, with 12 bases between. The CDR3 contains 15 residues. CDR1 SGHDT and CDR2 YYEEEE come from the germline V gene. The CDR3 loop is CASSIQGGSNQPQHF. The CDR3 DNA sequence: TGTGCCAGCAGCATACAGGGCGGGAGCAATCAGCCCCAGCATTTT.